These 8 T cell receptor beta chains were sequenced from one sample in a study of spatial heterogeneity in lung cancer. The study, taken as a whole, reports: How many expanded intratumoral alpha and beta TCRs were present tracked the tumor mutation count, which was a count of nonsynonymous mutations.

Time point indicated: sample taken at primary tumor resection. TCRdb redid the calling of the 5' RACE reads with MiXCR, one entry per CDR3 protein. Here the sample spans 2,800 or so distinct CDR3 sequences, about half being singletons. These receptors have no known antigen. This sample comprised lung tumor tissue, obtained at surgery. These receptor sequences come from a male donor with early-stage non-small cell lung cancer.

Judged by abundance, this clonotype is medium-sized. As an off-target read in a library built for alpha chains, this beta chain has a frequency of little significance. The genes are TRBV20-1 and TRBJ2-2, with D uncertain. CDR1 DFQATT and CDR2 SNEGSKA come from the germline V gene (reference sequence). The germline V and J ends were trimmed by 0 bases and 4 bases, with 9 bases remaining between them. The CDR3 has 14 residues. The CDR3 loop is CSARDFDVTGELFF. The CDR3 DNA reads TGCAGTGCTAGAGATTTTGACGTCACCGGGGAGCTGTTTTTT.

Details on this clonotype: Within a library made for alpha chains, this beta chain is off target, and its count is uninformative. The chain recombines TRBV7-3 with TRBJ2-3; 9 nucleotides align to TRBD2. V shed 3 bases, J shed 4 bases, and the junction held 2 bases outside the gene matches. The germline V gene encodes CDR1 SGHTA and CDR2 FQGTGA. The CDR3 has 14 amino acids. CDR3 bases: TGTGCCAGCAGCTTGGGGACTAGCTCAGATACGCAGTATTTT. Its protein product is CASSLGTSSDTQYF.

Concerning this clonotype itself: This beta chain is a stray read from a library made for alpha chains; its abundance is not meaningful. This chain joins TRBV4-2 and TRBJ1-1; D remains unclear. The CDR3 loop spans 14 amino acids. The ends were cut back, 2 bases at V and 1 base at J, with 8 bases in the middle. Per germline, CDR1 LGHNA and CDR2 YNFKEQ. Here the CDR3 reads CASSQYEQNTEAFF. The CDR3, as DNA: TGTGCCAGCAGCCAATACGAACAGAACACTGAAGCTTTCTTT.

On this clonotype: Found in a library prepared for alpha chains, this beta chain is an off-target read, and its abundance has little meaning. DNA of the CDR3: TGTGCCAGCATTTCTCCCCGGGACACCATGAACACTGAAGCTTTCTTT. Amino acid sequence: CASISPRDTMNTEAFF. This chain uses TRBV6-5 with TRBJ1-1; a weak D match, TRBD1 (6 bases). CDR3 size: 16 residues. The V end was cut by 7 bases, the J end by 0 bases, with 18 bases between. The germline V gene encodes CDR1 MNHEY and CDR2 SVGAGI.

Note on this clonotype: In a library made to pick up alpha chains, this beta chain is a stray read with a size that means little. CDR3 DNA sequence: TGTGCCAGCAGGCCTACAGGGTTCACAGATACGCAGTATTTT. Translation: CASRPTGFTDTQYF. The V and J genes are TRBV11-2 and TRBJ2-3; possible D gene TRBD1, 6 bases. This CDR3 is 14 amino acids long. Germline assignment: CDR1 SGHAT and CDR2 FQNNGV. V shed 6 bases and J shed 2 bases, with 12 bases lying between them.

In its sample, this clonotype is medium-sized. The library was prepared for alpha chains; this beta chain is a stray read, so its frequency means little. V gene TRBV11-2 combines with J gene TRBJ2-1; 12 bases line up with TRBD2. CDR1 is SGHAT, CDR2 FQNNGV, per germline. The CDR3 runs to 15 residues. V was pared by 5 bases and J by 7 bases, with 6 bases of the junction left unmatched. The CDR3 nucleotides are TGTGCCAGCAGCCCCGGGACTAGCGGGTTGAATGAGCAGTTCTTC. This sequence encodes CASSPGTSGLNEQFF.

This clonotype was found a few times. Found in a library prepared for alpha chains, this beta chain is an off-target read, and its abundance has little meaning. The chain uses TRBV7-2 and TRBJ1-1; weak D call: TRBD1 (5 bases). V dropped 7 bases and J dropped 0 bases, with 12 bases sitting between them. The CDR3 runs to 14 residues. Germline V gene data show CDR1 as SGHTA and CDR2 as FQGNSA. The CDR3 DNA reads TGTGCCAGCATTTTGACAGCCTTGAACACTGAAGCTTTCTTT. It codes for CASILTALNTEAFF.

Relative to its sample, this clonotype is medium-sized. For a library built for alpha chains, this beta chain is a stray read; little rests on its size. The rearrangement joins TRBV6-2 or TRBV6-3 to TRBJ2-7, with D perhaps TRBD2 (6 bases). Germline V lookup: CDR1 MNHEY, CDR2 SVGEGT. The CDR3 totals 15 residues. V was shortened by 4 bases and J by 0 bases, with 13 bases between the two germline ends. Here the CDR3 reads CASSLAGPLSYEQYF. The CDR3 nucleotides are TGTGCCAGCAGTTTGGCGGGGCCCCTCTCCTACGAGCAGTACTTC.